This T cell receptor (beta chain) originates from a study of cytomegalovirus exposure and HLA in healthy donors. Study-wide points: In a later analysis, TCR association rates varied by HLA locus: DRB1 most, HLA-C fewest. TCR beta V- and J-gene trimming, according to a later analysis, was linked to a missense DCLRE1C variant.

The primer mix had 60 Vbeta and 13 Jbeta primers. Assay used: immunoSEQ multiplex PCR; TCRdb lists only in-frame clones, some missing. The table includes 120,000 to 150,000 clones, approximately 80% detected once. Note on this clone: Antigen unknown.

With V trimmed by 3 bases and J by 4 bases, 9 bases remained unmatched. Germline lookup yields CDR1 SGHRS and CDR2 YFSETQ. The CDR3 covers 15 residues. This rearrangement joins TRBV5-1 to TRBJ2-5; 7 positions agree with TRBD1. This clonotype was sampled from a woman between 35 and 50 years old in good health and CMV-seropositive. The sequencing input was PBMCs. CDR3 amino acids: CASSSRGQVLETQYF. For the CDR3, the DNA is TGCGCCAGCAGCTCCCGAGGACAGGTCCTAGAGACCCAGTACTTC.